The rows below give T cell receptor beta chains drawn from one sample of a study of T-cell reconstitution after alpha-beta-depleted transplantation in children. Each CDR3 protein gets one entry after TCRdb re-called the PCR reads with MiXCR. The sample includes about 500,000 distinct CDR3 sequences, 32% of them seen just once. Sequenced material: PBMCs from the stem cell graft donor, taken from the stem cell graft. The receptors derive from a human donor who donated a stem cell graft to a child with aplastic anemia. CDR3s include the opening cysteine and the closing phenylalanine or tryptophan. The D gene is left open where the match is weak. Not all rows give a size; the values are once, few, many and, for expanded clones, a class.

>TRBJ2-7|.|TRBD1|TRBV27
TGTGCCAGCAGTTTAGCCAGGGGGTTATACGAGCAGTACTTC
CASSLARGLYEQYF
>TRBJ2-6|few|.|TRBV23-1
TGCGCCAGCACTGGGGCCAACGTCCTGACTTTC
CASTGANVLTF
>TRBJ2-4|.|TRBD1|TRBV30
TGTGCCTGGAGTGTACTGGCAGGGGGCATGAACATTCAGTACTTC
CAWSVLAGGMNIQYF
>TRBJ1-1|.|.|TRBV4-3
TGCGCCAGCAGCCAAGAACGGACAGCGAACACTGAAGCTTTCTTT
CASSQERTANTEAFF
>TRBJ1-2|.|TRBD1|TRBV6-6
TGTGCCAGCACCCTTCAGGGGGCGCGAGGCTACACCTTC
CASTLQGARGYTF
>TRBJ2-4|.|TRBD1|TRBV5-1
TGCGCCAGCAGCTCACCGGGACAGGGGATAAACATTCAGTACTTC
CASSSPGQGINIQYF
>TRBJ1-1|few|TRBD1|TRBV18
TGTGCCAGCTCACCCAGGGGGGCGGACGGCACTGAAGCTTTCTTT
CASSPRGADGTEAFF
>TRBJ2-5|.|TRBD2|TRBV6-1
TGTGCCAGCAGCCGAGGGACGACTAGCGGAACTCAAGAGACCCAGTACTTC
CASSRGTTSGTQETQYF
>TRBJ1-1|few|.|TRBV6-2/TRBV6-3
TGTGCCAGCAGTTACTCGTGGGGCTACCGGACTGAAGCTTTCTTT
CASSYSWGYRTEAFF
>TRBJ2-5|.|.|TRBV24-1
TGTGCCACCGCCGGACAGTTTGGGGAGACCCAGTACTTC
CATAGQFGETQYF
>TRBJ1-1|.|.|TRBV7-9
TGTGCCAGCACTCCGGCGGAGGTTAACACTGAAGCTTTCTTT
CASTPAEVNTEAFF
>TRBJ2-5|few|.|TRBV23-1
TGCGCCAGCAGTCAATCCTACAGTAAAGAGACCCAGTACTTC
CASSQSYSKETQYF
>TRBJ2-5|.|TRBD2|TRBV12-3/TRBV12-4
TGTGCCAGCAGTTTGAGCGGGATCACCCAAGAGACCCAGTACTTC
CASSLSGITQETQYF
>TRBJ1-1|.|.|TRBV14
TGTGCCAGCTTGGGAGACAGGCTAATGAACACTGAAGCTTTCTTT
CASLGDRLMNTEAFF
>TRBJ2-3|few|.|TRBV11-2
TGTGCCAGCAGTACGATCGCAGATACGCAGTATTTT
CASSTIADTQYF
>TRBJ1-5|.|.|TRBV6-5
TGTGCCAGCAGTTACTCAGGGGGGTCGCCCCAGCATTTT
CASSYSGGSPQHF
>TRBJ2-1|.|TRBD1|TRBV30
TGTGCCTGGAGTAGAGGGACAGGGTCCCATGAGCAGTTCTTC
CAWSRGTGSHEQFF
>TRBJ2-3|.|TRBD2|TRBV6-5
TGTGCCAGCAGTACTCCGGGACTAGAGGCAGATACGCAGTATTTT
CASSTPGLEADTQYF
>TRBJ2-1|few|.|TRBV7-2
TGTGCCTCAATACCGGGACGAGAAGTCCATGAGCAGTTCTTC
CASIPGREVHEQFF
>TRBJ2-1|.|TRBD2|TRBV7-9
TGTGCCAGCAGCTTAATCCCGGGCCCTAGCGGGAGTAATGAGCAGTTCTTC
CASSLIPGPSGSNEQFF
>TRBJ2-2|.|TRBD2|TRBV6-2/TRBV6-3
TGTGCCAGCAGTTACTCGAGCGGGAGGACCGGGGAGCTGTTTTTT
CASSYSSGRTGELFF
>TRBJ2-1|.|.|TRBV29-1
TGCAGCGCCGAGACGGGGTCCTACAATGAGCAGTTCTTC
CSAETGSYNEQFF
>TRBJ2-7|few|.|TRBV7-2
TGTGCCAGCAGCCCCTTCGGGCTCTCAGGCGAGCAGTACTTC
CASSPFGLSGEQYF
>TRBJ2-1|.|TRBD2|TRBV6-2/TRBV6-3
TGTGCCAGCAGTTTACGGGACGGGGGGTACAATGAGCAGTTCTTC
CASSLRDGGYNEQFF
>TRBJ2-5|few|TRBD2|TRBV7-2
TGTGCCAGCAGCTTGCCCGGACTAGCGGGACCATTCGGGGACCAGTACTTC
CASSLPGLAGPFGDQYF
>TRBJ2-7|few|.|TRBV6-1
TGTGCCAGCAGCGGTTGGAACGAGCAGTACTTC
CASSGWNEQYF
>TRBJ2-3|few|.|TRBV9
TGTGCCAGCAGCGCGTGGACTACTACAGATACGCAGTATTTT
CASSAWTTTDTQYF
>TRBJ1-3|few|.|TRBV7-9
TGTGCCAGCAGCGACGGGGGATCTGGAAACACCATATATTTT
CASSDGGSGNTIYF
>TRBJ2-1|.|.|TRBV30
TGTGCCTGGAGTCTAAACGGAGGCTCCTACAATGAGCAGTTCTTC
CAWSLNGGSYNEQFF
>TRBJ1-1|.|.|TRBV9
TGTGCCAGCAGCCTTTTCACTGGGCAGAACACTGAAGCTTTCTTT
CASSLFTGQNTEAFF
>TRBJ1-4|.|.|TRBV29-1
TGCAGCGGGTCCTGGTATGAAAAACTGTTTTTT
CSGSWYEKLFF
>TRBJ2-5|.|TRBD1|TRBV12-3/TRBV12-4
TGTGCCAGCAGCCCTTGGGGACAGGGACAAGAGACCCAGTACTTC
CASSPWGQGQETQYF
>TRBJ1-1|.|TRBD1|TRBV20-1
TGCAGTGCTAGAGAGCCCCGACAGGGTGAAGCTTTCTTT
CSAREPRQGEAFF
>TRBJ2-3|few|TRBD2|TRBV9
TGTGCCAGCAGCGTAGCTAGCGGGGTAGGAGATACGCAGTATTTT
CASSVASGVGDTQYF
>TRBJ1-4|.|.|TRBV20-1
TGCAGTGCTAGAGATCCCGGGTCAACTAATGAAAAACTGTTTTTT
CSARDPGSTNEKLFF
>TRBJ1-1|.|.|TRBV10-1
TGCGCCAGCAGTGAGTCTCGGGTCTTGGGGGACACTGAAGCTTTCTTT
CASSESRVLGDTEAFF
>TRBJ1-1|.|.|TRBV9
TGTGCCAGCAGCGCCCAGTGGGGGGTCGCTTTCTTT
CASSAQWGVAFF
>TRBJ2-2|.|.|TRBV14
TGTGCCAGCAGCCAAAACTTAGTAGGGAGAACCGGGGAGCTGTTTTTT
CASSQNLVGRTGELFF
>TRBJ2-1|.|.|TRBV12-3/TRBV12-4
TGTGCCAGCAGTTTCGGGACCCTAAGGGGCAATGAGCAGTTCTTC
CASSFGTLRGNEQFF
>TRBJ1-1|.|TRBD1|TRBV30
TGTGCCCACGGACAGGGCCCTGAAGCTTTCTTT
CAHGQGPEAFF
>TRBJ1-1|.|.|TRBV20-1
TGCAGTGCTACAAAGACAGCGGTCGGCACTGAAGCTTTCTTT
CSATKTAVGTEAFF
>TRBJ2-2|.|.|TRBV7-9
TGTGCCAGCAGCTTAATGGGGGCCGGGGAGCTGTTTTTT
CASSLMGAGELFF
>TRBJ2-1|.|.|TRBV29-1
TGCAGCGTCCGGGATTATGAGCAGTTCTTC
CSVRDYEQFF
>TRBJ1-1|.|TRBD1|TRBV29-1
TGCAGCGTGGGAAGAGGGACAGCGAACACTGAAGCTTTCTTT
CSVGRGTANTEAFF
>TRBJ1-5|few|.|TRBV12-3/TRBV12-4
TGTGCCAGCAGTTTCGAGGGGTACAATCAGCCCCAGCATTTT
CASSFEGYNQPQHF
>TRBJ1-1|.|TRBD1|TRBV7-9
TGTGCCAGCAGCGGGGACAGTCGGAACACTGAAGCTTTCTTT
CASSGDSRNTEAFF
>TRBJ2-1|few|TRBD1|TRBV7-3
TGTGCCAGCAGCGCAGCGACAGGGGCCTACAATGAGCAGTTCTTC
CASSAATGAYNEQFF
>TRBJ2-5|.|.|TRBV6-1
TGTGCCAGCAGCTTTCGTGCTTGGGCCAGGGAGACCCAGTACTTC
CASSFRAWARETQYF
>TRBJ2-7|.|TRBD1|TRBV7-2
TGTGCCAGCAGCTTCCAGGGGGTGGCCTACGAGCAGTACTTC
CASSFQGVAYEQYF
>TRBJ1-5|.|.|TRBV6-2/TRBV6-3
TGTGCCAGCAGTTATGGGTGGTTAAGCAATCAGCCCCAGCATTTT
CASSYGWLSNQPQHF
>TRBJ2-5|few|.|TRBV20-1
TGCAGTGCTAGTTCCAGGGCTGGAAGGGAGACCCAGTACTTC
CSASSRAGRETQYF
>TRBJ2-1|.|TRBD2|TRBV7-9
TGTGCCAGCAGCTTAGCGGGAGGGCGGTATGAGCAGTTCTTC
CASSLAGGRYEQFF
>TRBJ2-3|.|TRBD1|TRBV5-5
TGTGCCAGCAGGACAGGGGAGCTTTTCACAGATACGCAGTATTTT
CASRTGELFTDTQYF
>TRBJ2-3|.|.|TRBV12-3/TRBV12-4
TGTGCCAGCAGTTTAGCTTACCAGGTTTCAGCAGATACGCAGTATTTT
CASSLAYQVSADTQYF